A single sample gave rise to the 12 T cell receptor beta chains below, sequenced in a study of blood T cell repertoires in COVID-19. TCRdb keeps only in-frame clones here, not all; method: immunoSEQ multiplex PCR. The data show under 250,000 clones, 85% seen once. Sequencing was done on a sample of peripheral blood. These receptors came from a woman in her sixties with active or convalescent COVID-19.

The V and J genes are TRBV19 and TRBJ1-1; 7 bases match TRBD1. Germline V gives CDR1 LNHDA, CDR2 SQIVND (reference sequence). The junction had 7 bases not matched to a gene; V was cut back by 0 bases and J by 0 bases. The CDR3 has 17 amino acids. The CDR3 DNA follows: TGTGCCAGTAGTATAGATAGGGGGCGCATGATGAACACTGAAGCTTTCTTT. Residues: CASSIDRGRMMNTEAFF.

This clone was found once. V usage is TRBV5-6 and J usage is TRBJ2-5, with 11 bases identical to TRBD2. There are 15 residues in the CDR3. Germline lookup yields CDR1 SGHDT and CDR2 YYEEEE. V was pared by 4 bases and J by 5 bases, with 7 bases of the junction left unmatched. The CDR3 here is CASSDSGRAGETQYF. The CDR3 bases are TGTGCCAGCAGCGATAGCGGGAGGGCCGGGGAGACCCAGTACTTC.

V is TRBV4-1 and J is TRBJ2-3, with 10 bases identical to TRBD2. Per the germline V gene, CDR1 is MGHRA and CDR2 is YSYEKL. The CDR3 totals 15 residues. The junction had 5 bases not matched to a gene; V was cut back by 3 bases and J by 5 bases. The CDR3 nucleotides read TGCGCCAGCAGCCATGAGGCTAGCGGGGGAGATACGCAGTATTTT. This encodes CASSHEASGGDTQYF.

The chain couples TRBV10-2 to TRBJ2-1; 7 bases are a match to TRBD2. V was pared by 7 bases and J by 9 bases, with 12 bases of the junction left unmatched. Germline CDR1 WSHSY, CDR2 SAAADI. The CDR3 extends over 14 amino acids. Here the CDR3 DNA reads TGCGCCAGCACGGGACTATTCCTGCCCGGTGAGCAGTTCTTC. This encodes CASTGLFLPGEQFF.

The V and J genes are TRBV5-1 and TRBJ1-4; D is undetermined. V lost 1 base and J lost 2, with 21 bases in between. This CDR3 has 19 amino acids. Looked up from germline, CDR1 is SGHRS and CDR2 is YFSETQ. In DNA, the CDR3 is TGCGCCAGCAGCTTGTACGGAGACACTTCACGAGGGACTAATGAAAAACTGTTTTTT. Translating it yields CASSLYGDTSRGTNEKLFF. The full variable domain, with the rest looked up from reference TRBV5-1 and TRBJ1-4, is KAGVTQTPRYLIKTRGQQVTLSCSPISGHRSVSWYQQTPGQGLQFLFEYFSETQRNKGNFPGRFSGRQFSNSRSEMNVSTLELGDSALYLCASSLYGDTSRGTNEKLFFGSGTQLSVL.

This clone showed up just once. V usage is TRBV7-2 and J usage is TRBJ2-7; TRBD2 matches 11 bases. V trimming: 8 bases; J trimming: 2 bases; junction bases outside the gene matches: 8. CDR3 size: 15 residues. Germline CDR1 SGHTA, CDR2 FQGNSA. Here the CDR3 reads CASPGTSGGAYEQYV. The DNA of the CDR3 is TGTGCCAGCCCGGGAACTAGCGGGGGAGCCTACGAGCAGTACGTC.

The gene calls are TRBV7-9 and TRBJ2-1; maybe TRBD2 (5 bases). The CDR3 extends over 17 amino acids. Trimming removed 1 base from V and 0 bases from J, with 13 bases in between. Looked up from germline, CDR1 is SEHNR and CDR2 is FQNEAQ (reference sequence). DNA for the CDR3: TGTGCCAGCAGCTTAGGTGGCGGGTCGAGCTCCTACAATGAGCAGTTCTTC. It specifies CASSLGGGSSSYNEQFF.

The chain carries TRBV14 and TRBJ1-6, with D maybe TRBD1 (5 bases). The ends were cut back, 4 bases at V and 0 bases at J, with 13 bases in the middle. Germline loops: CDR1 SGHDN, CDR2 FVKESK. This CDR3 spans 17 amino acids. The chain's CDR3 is CASSLTRQSSYNSPLHF. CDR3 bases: TGTGCCAGCAGCCTCACACGACAGAGCTCCTATAATTCACCCCTCCACTTT.

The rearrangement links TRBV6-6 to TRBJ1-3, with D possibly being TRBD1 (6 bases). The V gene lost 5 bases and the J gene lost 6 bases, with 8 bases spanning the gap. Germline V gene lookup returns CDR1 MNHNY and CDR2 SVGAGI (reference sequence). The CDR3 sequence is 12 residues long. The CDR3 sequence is CASSRTANTIYF. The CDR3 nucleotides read TGTGCCAGCAGTAGGACAGCAAACACCATATATTTT.

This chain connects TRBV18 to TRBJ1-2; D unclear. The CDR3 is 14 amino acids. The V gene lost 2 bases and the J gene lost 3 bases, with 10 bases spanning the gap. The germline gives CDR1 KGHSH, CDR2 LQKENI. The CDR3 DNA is TGTGCCAGCTCACCAGGCCAGGACTACTATGGCTACACCTTC. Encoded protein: CASSPGQDYYGYTF.

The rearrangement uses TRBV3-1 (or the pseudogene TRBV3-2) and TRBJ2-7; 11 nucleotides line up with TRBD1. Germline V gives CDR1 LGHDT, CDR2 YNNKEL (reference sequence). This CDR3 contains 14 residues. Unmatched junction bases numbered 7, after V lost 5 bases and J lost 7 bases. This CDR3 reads CASSIRDRGNEQYF. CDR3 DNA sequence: TGTGCCAGCAGCATCCGGGACAGGGGGAATGAGCAGTACTTC.

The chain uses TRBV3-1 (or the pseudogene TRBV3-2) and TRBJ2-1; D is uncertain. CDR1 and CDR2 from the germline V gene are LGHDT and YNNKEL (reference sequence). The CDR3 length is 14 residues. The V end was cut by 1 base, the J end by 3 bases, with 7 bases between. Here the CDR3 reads CASSQGRGYNEQFF. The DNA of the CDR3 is TGTGCCAGCAGCCAAGGAAGAGGCTACAATGAGCAGTTCTTC.